The 25 T cell receptor beta chains in this list originate from one sample, sequenced in a study of beta chain features in type 1 diabetes. Expressed TCRB transcripts were sequenced because the isolated RNA had all been reverse transcribed beforehand. The table came from immunoSEQ multiplex PCR; TCRdb's copy has only in-frame clones and leaves some out. Of about 150,000 clones listed, around 50% are singletons. Sequenced input: Tregs from blood. The receptors were gathered from a man between 18 and 29 years old in good health.

A note on this clone: This sample also contains other DNA sequences that code for the same CDR3. Here the CDR3 reads CASSPYREGYGYTF. DNA of the CDR3: TGTGCCAGCTCACCCTACAGGGAAGGGTACGGCTACACCTTC. The chain is built from TRBV18 and TRBJ1-2; TRBD1 is a possible D gene (6 bases). The CDR3 is made up of 14 amino acids. The germline CDR1 and CDR2 sequences are KGHSH and LQKENI. V dropped 3 bases and J dropped 8 bases, with 16 bases sitting between them.

The V and J genes are TRBV29-1 and TRBJ2-2; tentatively, D is TRBD2 (5 bases). V was clipped by 3 bases and J by 1 base, with 9 bases between them. CDR1 and CDR2 (germline): SQVTM, ANQGSEA. The CDR3 runs to 14 residues. As DNA, the CDR3 is TGCAGCGTTGATGTCGCGGGGAACACCGGGGAGCTGTTTTTT. This codes for CSVDVAGNTGELFF.

This clone was counted only a few times. The rearrangement uses TRBV29-1 and TRBJ1-5; D not resolved. With 4 bases removed from V and 5 bases from J, the gap between germline ends came to 9 bases. This CDR3 spans 12 amino acids. Per the germline V gene, CDR1 is SQVTM and CDR2 is ANQGSEA. The CDR3 DNA sequence: TGCAGCGTTGGGGGAGGGTATCAGCCCCAGCATTTT. Amino acid sequence: CSVGGGYQPQHF.

This clone was seen a few times. The rearrangement uses TRBV4-1 and TRBJ1-5, with D possibly TRBD1 on 5 matching bases. CDR1 and CDR2 (germline): MGHRA, YSYEKL. CDR3 length: 14 amino acids. V dropped 6 bases and J dropped 4 bases, with 13 bases sitting between them. The CDR3 protein is CASSSAGGNQPQHF. The CDR3 region has the DNA TGCGCCAGCAGTTCTGCGGGGGGGAATCAGCCCCAGCATTTT.

This clone was detected a few times. Other DNA sequences in the same sample also yield this CDR3. This chain connects TRBV6-5 to TRBJ2-5; unclear D gene. Per the germline V gene, CDR1 is MNHEY and CDR2 is SVGAGI. The CDR3 sequence is 11 residues long. Trimming took off 5 bases at V and 3 bases at J, with 4 bases between the two ends. CDR3 bases: TGTGCCAGCAGTACAGAAGAGACCCAGTACTTC. Protein: CASSTEETQYF.

The rearrangement uses TRBV6-5 and TRBJ1-1; TRBD1 is a possible D gene (6 bases). V was clipped by 8 bases and J by 11 bases, with 18 bases between them. CDR1 and CDR2 from the germline V gene are MNHEY and SVGAGI. This CDR3 is 12 amino acids long. The DNA for the CDR3 is TGTGCCAGCTCAAGGGGGGGGTTCGGGGCTTTCTTT. This codes for CASSRGGFGAFF.

The gene calls are TRBV5-4 and TRBJ2-5, with 9 bases fitting TRBD2. The assigned J gene may be wrong: the sequence end matches TRBJ2-7 better. This CDR3 has 16 residues. Per the germline V gene, CDR1 is SGHNT and CDR2 is YYREEE (reference sequence). CDR3 region: CASSFKGRGGDYEQYF. The CDR3 region has the DNA TGTGCCAGCAGCTTCAAAGGGCGGGGGGGGGATTACGAGCAGTACTTC.

This clone was seen more than once but under ten times. This rearrangement joins TRBV19 to TRBJ2-1; D perhaps matches TRBD1 (6 bases). V dropped 6 bases and J dropped 0 bases, with 15 bases sitting between them. The CDR3 runs to 16 residues. Germline CDR1 and CDR2: LNHDA and SQIVND (reference sequence). CDR3 amino acids: CASRRHRASSYNEQFF. CDR3 nucleotide sequence: TGTGCCAGTAGGAGGCACAGGGCGAGCTCCTACAATGAGCAGTTCTTC.

This sequence joins TRBV5-4 and TRBJ2-2, with D perhaps matching TRBD2 (5 bases). The CDR3 sequence is 14 residues long. Germline CDR1 and CDR2: SGHNT and YYREEE (reference sequence). V was cut by 3 bases and J by 8 bases, with 14 bases left in between. The CDR3 sequence: CASSSRGFGGELFF. CDR3 in DNA: TGTGCCAGCAGCTCCCGGGGTTTCGGGGGGGAGCTGTTTTTT.

This CDR3 is CASSPQGSEQYF. The CDR3 DNA reads TGTGCCAGCTCACCACAAGGGAGCGAGCAGTACTTC. The chain uses TRBV18 and TRBJ2-7; D might be TRBD2 (5 bases). This CDR3 region has 12 residues. V was trimmed by 1 base and J by 6 bases, leaving 7 bases between them. The V gene's germline CDR1 is KGHSH and CDR2 LQKENI.

V and J are TRBV7-9 and TRBJ2-3; weak D call: TRBD2 (6 bases). Germline-derived CDR1 and CDR2 are SEHNR and FQNEAQ (reference sequence). This CDR3 comprises 12 residues. V was pared by 5 bases and J by 4 bases, with 7 bases between. CDR3 DNA: TGTGCCAGCAGCCGACTAGCAGATACGCAGTATTTT. This translates into CASSRLADTQYF.

The V call is TRBV30, the J call TRBJ1-3; D remains ambiguous. The CDR3 consists of 12 residues. Trimming shortened V by 5 bases and J by 2 bases, and 7 bases separated the two germline ends. Per germline, CDR1 GTSNPN and CDR2 SVGIG (reference sequence). The CDR3 protein is CAWGLTGNTIYF. The CDR3 nucleotides are TGTGCCTGGGGACTTACTGGAAACACCATATATTTT.

This chain uses TRBV4-1 with TRBJ2-2; TRBD2 agrees at 11 bases. With V trimmed by 3 bases and J by 3 bases, 6 bases remained unmatched. The CDR3 spans 17 residues. Per germline, CDR1 MGHRA and CDR2 YSYEKL. For the CDR3, the DNA is TGCGCCAGCAGCCAGACTAGCGGGACCGGAGACACCGGGGAGCTGTTTTTT. Translated, it gives CASSQTSGTGDTGELFF.

The chain employs TRBV7-2 and TRBJ1-1; TRBD1 matches 8 bases. The CDR3 runs 12 residues. The germline V gene encodes CDR1 SGHTA and CDR2 FQGNSA. V shed 2 bases, J shed 11 bases, and the junction held 4 bases outside the gene matches. As DNA, the CDR3 is TGTGCCAGCAGCTTAAGACAGGGGAATGCTTTCTTT. Amino acid sequence: CASSLRQGNAFF.

The genes are TRBV6-6 and TRBJ2-7; no definite D call. The CDR3 contains 12 residues. Germline loops: CDR1 MNHNY, CDR2 SVGAGI (reference sequence). The V end lost 5 bases, the J end lost 6 bases, and 11 bases lay between the germline ends. As DNA, the CDR3 is TGTGCCAGCAGTACCCCGAGTGGCGAGCAGTACTTC. Its protein is CASSTPSGEQYF.

There are a few counts of this clone. Other DNA sequences in the same sample also yield this CDR3. The chain employs TRBV7-2 and TRBJ2-7; 12 bases are a match to TRBD1. CDR1 SGHTA and CDR2 FQGNSA come from the germline V gene. The ends lost 4 bases at V and 4 bases at J; junction bases unmatched: 2. The CDR3 has 14 amino acids. The DNA for the CDR3 is TGTGCCAGCAGCTGGGGACAGGGGGCATACGAGCAGTACTTC. Translated, it gives CASSWGQGAYEQYF.

The gene calls are TRBV6-5 and TRBJ2-7, with 8 bases that match TRBD2. V trimming: 10 bases; J trimming: 5 bases; junction bases outside the gene matches: 13. Germline V gene sequence: CDR1 MNHEY, CDR2 SVGAGI. This CDR3 has 14 amino acids. For the CDR3, the DNA is TGTGCCACCACAAGGCGGGCGGGAGGCCACGAGCAGTACTTC. It specifies CATTRRAGGHEQYF.

The chain joins TRBV7-3 to TRBJ2-5, with TRBD1 matching 7 bases. Losses at the gene ends were 5 bases for V and 5 bases for J; bases not matched to a gene: 5. This CDR3 has 13 residues. The germline CDR1 and CDR2 sequences are SGHTA and FQGTGA. This CDR3 is CASSPQGSETQYF. The DNA of the CDR3 is TGTGCCAGCAGCCCACAGGGGTCCGAGACCCAGTACTTC.

This clone was seen a few times. The CDR3 here is CASSPRVGTGIHEQYF. The CDR3 region has the DNA TGTGCCAGCAGCCCCCGAGTTGGGACAGGGATCCACGAGCAGTACTTC. The genes are TRBV7-3 and TRBJ2-7, with 9 bases aligning to TRBD1. This CDR3 region has 16 residues. Germline trimming cut 5 bases from V and 5 bases from J; bases unmatched to any gene: 13. The germline V gene has CDR1 SGHTA and CDR2 FQGTGA.

This clone was found a few times. V is TRBV6-5 and J is TRBJ1-2; no clear D. CDR3 length: 14 amino acids. Germline V gene sequence: CDR1 MNHEY, CDR2 SVGAGI. Deletions cut 5 bases from V and 0 bases from J, with 10 bases between. CDR3 region: CASSGGAANYGYTF. The CDR3 coding sequence is TGTGCCAGCAGTGGCGGTGCCGCTAACTATGGCTACACCTTC.

The sample holds one count of this clone. This chain uses TRBV18 with TRBJ2-1; 7 bases are shared with TRBD1. Germline CDR1 KGHSH, CDR2 LQKENI. The trim removed 3 bases at V and 5 bases at J, leaving 10 bases unmatched. The CDR3 consists of 16 residues. DNA for the CDR3: TGTGCCAGCTCACCGAGGACAGGCGCCGTCCACAATGAGCAGTTCTTC. This sequence encodes CASSPRTGAVHNEQFF.

This clone was seen a handful of times. The chain recombines TRBV5-4 with TRBJ2-1; TRBD2 matches 7 bases. J was trimmed by 7 bases and V by 4 bases; bases with no gene match: 8. This CDR3 is 14 amino acids long. Germline V lookup: CDR1 SGHNT, CDR2 YYREEE (reference sequence). The CDR3 spells CASSQRTSRNEQFF. The CDR3 DNA reads as TGTGCCAGCAGCCAACGGACTAGTCGTAATGAGCAGTTCTTC.

The J gene is TRBJ2-6, the V gene TRBV4-3, with a weak D call TRBD1 (6 bases). Per the germline V gene, CDR1 is LGHNA and CDR2 is YSLEER. With 3 bases removed from V and 0 bases from J, the gap between germline ends came to 15 bases. CDR3 length: 18 amino acids. The CDR3 loop is CASSHSQGLLSGANVLTF. Written as DNA, the CDR3 is TGCGCCAGCAGCCACAGCCAGGGGCTACTCTCTGGGGCCAACGTCCTGACTTTC.

The chain carries TRBV6-1 and TRBJ1-5, with 7 bases matching TRBD1. Trimming removed 4 bases from V and 5 bases from J; junction bases left unmatched: 14. Germline V CDR1 and CDR2: MNHNS, SASEGT. This CDR3 contains 17 residues. CDR3 bases: TGTGCCAGCAGTGCCCCTCCAGGAGGGGGCTGGGATCAGCCCCAGCATTTT. This gives the protein CASSAPPGGGWDQPQHF.

The genes are TRBV6-5 and TRBJ1-1; a weak D match, TRBD1 (6 bases). There are 15 residues in the CDR3. Germline CDR1 and CDR2: MNHEY and SVGAGI. Trimming removed 5 bases at V and 0 bases at J, with 13 bases between. This chain's CDR3 is CASSGQGWMNTEAFF. DNA for the CDR3: TGTGCCAGCAGTGGCCAGGGGTGGATGAACACTGAAGCTTTCTTT.